The clone carrying this T cell receptor (beta chain) occurred many times. Its target is not known. This record belongs to a study of early T cells in non-severe SARS-CoV-2 infection. From germline, CDR1 is SGHTA and CDR2 FQGNSA. V was shortened by 1 base and J by 6 bases, with 22 bases between the two germline ends. CDR3 length equals 18 residues. Unique molecular identifiers were attached to individual cDNA molecules. TCRdb re-analysed the 5' RACE reads in MiXCR, keeping a single row per CDR3 protein. The sample includes 60,000 to 80,000 distinct CDR3 sequences, 12% of them seen just once. Points from the study as a whole: Clonotype matching in VDJdb favored anti-spike CD8 responses and did not capture private and CD4 specificities.

Material for sequencing was whole blood. This clonotype was sampled from an adult who was a healthcare worker with PCR-confirmed SARS-CoV-2 infection or an uninfected control (not recorded which). This sequence joins TRBV7-2 and TRBJ2-1; D not certain. The CDR3 reads CASSLGPLPSRRPNEQFF. As DNA, the CDR3 is TGTGCCAGCAGCTTAGGCCCGCTCCCCTCGAGGAGACCCAATGAGCAGTTCTTC.